One sample yielded the 14 T cell receptor beta chains listed below, sequenced in a study of T cells after yellow fever vaccination. Each CDR3 protein is one row after TCRdb ran MiXCR on the 5' RACE reads. The table records approximately 550,000 distinct CDR3 sequences, 13% of them present only once. Source: PBMCs, taken on the day of the yellow fever booster vaccination. The source of these receptors is a man between 25 and 39 years old who received the YFV17D yellow fever vaccine.

This clonotype occurred a few times. This rearrangement joins TRBV29-1 to TRBJ2-5, with D tentatively TRBD2 (6 bases). CDR3 size: 15 residues. The germline V gene has CDR1 SQVTM and CDR2 ANQGSEA. V gave up 1 base and J gave up 5 bases, with 17 bases separating them. CDR3 coding DNA: TGCAGCGTTGAAGGACGTGGAGGGCGCGGCGAGACCCAGTACTTC. Protein product: CSVEGRGGRGETQYF.

This clonotype was counted between two and nine times. The V call is TRBV20-1, the J call TRBJ2-3, with TRBD1 matching 9 bases. The CDR3 has 14 residues. Germline CDR1 is DFQATT and CDR2 is SNEGSKA (reference sequence). J lost 2 bases, V lost 6 bases, and 6 bases had no gene match. The CDR3 region has the DNA TGCAGTGCGGCCGGGACAGGGCCCACAGATACGCAGTATTTT. It encodes CSAAGTGPTDTQYF.

This clonotype was seen more than once but under ten times. CDR3 loop: CASSLDPGGSYNEQFF. The CDR3 DNA reads as TGTGCCAGCAGCTTAGATCCGGGAGGCTCCTACAATGAGCAGTTCTTC. The J gene is TRBJ2-1, the V gene TRBV11-3; 7 bases match TRBD2. This CDR3 is 16 amino acids long. V was pared by 0 bases and J by 0 bases, with 2 bases of the junction left unmatched. From germline, CDR1 is SGHNT and CDR2 YENEEA.

This clonotype was counted a few times. This chain connects TRBV7-9 to TRBJ1-2; maybe TRBD1 (6 bases). Trimming took off 10 bases at V and 3 bases at J, with 18 bases between the two ends. Germline V lookup: CDR1 SEHNR, CDR2 FQNEAQ (reference sequence). The CDR3 is 14 residues long. In DNA form, the CDR3 reads TGTGCCACCCAGCTTAGGGGGGGAGACTATGGCTACACCTTC. This gives the protein CATQLRGGDYGYTF. Together with reference TRBV7-9 and TRBJ1-2, the CDR3 gives the full variable domain: DTGVSQNPRHKITKRGQNVTFRCDPISEHNRLYWYRQTLGQGPEFLTYFQNEAQLEKSRLLSDRFSAERPKGSFSTLEIQRTEQGDSAMYLCATQLRGGDYGYTFGSGTRLTVV.

This clonotype has only a few counts. The chain uses TRBV7-8 and TRBJ2-2; D possibly uses TRBD1 or TRBD2 (5 bases each). The V gene lost 0 bases and the J gene lost 0 bases, with 11 bases spanning the gap. Per the germline V gene, CDR1 is SGHVS and CDR2 is FQNEAQ. The CDR3 length is 17 residues. CDR3 in DNA: TGTGCCAGCAGCTTAGCGTACGGGGCCCCGAACACCGGGGAGCTGTTTTTT. It codes for CASSLAYGAPNTGELFF.

There are a few counts of this clonotype. CDR3 amino acids: CASSLLLAGGPNEQYF. The CDR3 DNA follows: TGCGCCAGCAGCTTGCTTCTAGCGGGAGGGCCCAACGAGCAGTACTTC. V usage is TRBV5-1 and J usage is TRBJ2-7; TRBD2 matches 12 bases. The CDR3 length is 16 residues. In germline, CDR1 is SGHRS, CDR2 YFSETQ. J gave up 5 bases and V 1 base, and 7 bases lay outside the gene matches. The full variable domain, rest sourced from reference TRBV5-1 and TRBJ2-7, is KAGVTQTPRYLIKTRGQQVTLSCSPISGHRSVSWYQQTPGQGLQFLFEYFSETQRNKGNFPGRFSGRQFSNSRSEMNVSTLELGDSALYLCASSLLLAGGPNEQYFGPGTRLTVT.

This clonotype was recorded a few times. The genes are TRBV9 and TRBJ1-1; no clear D gene. CDR1 and CDR2 from the germline V gene are SGDLS and YYNGEE. CDR3 size: 13 residues. Trimming took off 0 bases at V and 3 bases at J, with 6 bases between the two ends. CDR3 sequence (DNA): TGTGCCAGCAGCGTAGATGGGGACACTGAAGCTTTCTTT. Translating it yields CASSVDGDTEAFF.

In this sample, this clonotype turned up many times. The chain carries TRBV7-2 and TRBJ2-2; D is uncertain. From germline, CDR1 is SGHTA and CDR2 FQGNSA. The CDR3 loop spans 16 amino acids. The ends were cut back, 3 bases at V and 0 bases at J, with 11 bases in the middle. Here the CDR3 DNA reads TGTGCCAGCAGCTTGTTACGGACGACGAACACCGGGGAGCTGTTTTTT. Its protein is CASSLLRTTNTGELFF.

V and J are TRBV7-2 and TRBJ2-1; 9 bases agree with TRBD2. This CDR3 has 18 amino acids. Germline V lookup: CDR1 SGHTA, CDR2 FQGNSA. The trim removed 0 bases at V and 8 bases at J, leaving 14 bases unmatched. The CDR3 DNA sequence: TGTGCCAGCAGCTTAGCGCGGTTGTGGCGGGAGGGCCCTCATGAGCAGTTCTTC. Translating it yields CASSLARLWREGPHEQFF.

The genes are TRBV12-3 or TRBV12-4 and TRBJ2-7, with 10 positions matching TRBD2. The CDR3 sequence is 13 residues long. V was clipped by 2 bases and J by 11 bases; unmatched bases: 6. The CDR3 coding sequence is TGTGCCAGCAGTTTAAGTAGCGGGAGGACGGAGTACTTC. Translated: CASSLSSGRTEYF.

This clonotype came up a few times. CDR3 bases: TGTGCCAGCAGCTTGCTGGGTAGCGGGTTCGGGGAGCTGTTTTTT. As protein: CASSLLGSGFGELFF. The chain uses TRBV5-4 and TRBJ2-2, with 7 bases fitting TRBD2. The CDR3 sequence is 15 residues long. The V gene end was trimmed by 1 base and the J gene end by 7 bases; junction bases not matched to a gene: 7. The germline gives CDR1 SGHNT, CDR2 YYREEE (reference sequence).

The J gene is TRBJ2-7, the V gene TRBV12-3 or TRBV12-4; TRBD1 is a possible D gene (5 bases). The CDR3 has 11 residues. Trimming cost V 8 bases and J 4 bases, with 9 bases left between them. This CDR3 reads CASGRQYEQYF. CDR3 nucleotide sequence: TGTGCCAGCGGCCGACAGTACGAGCAGTACTTC.

The chain joins TRBV7-2 to TRBJ2-1, with D hard to call. V was cut by 5 bases and J by 8 bases, with 13 bases left in between. Germline V gives CDR1 SGHTA, CDR2 FQGNSA. The CDR3 covers 13 residues. The CDR3, as DNA: TGTGCCAGCAGCGGACGAGTCAGGCATGAGCAGTTCTTC. Protein product: CASSGRVRHEQFF.

The chain has TRBV7-9 and TRBJ1-2; D is possibly TRBD1 (5 bases). This CDR3 is built from 13 residues. V was clipped by 5 bases and J by 5 bases, with 12 bases between them. Germline V gene data show CDR1 as SEHNR and CDR2 as FQNEAQ (reference sequence). CDR3 nucleotides: TGTGCCAGCAGCATACAGGAAGTTTATGGCTACACCTTC. This gives the protein CASSIQEVYGYTF.